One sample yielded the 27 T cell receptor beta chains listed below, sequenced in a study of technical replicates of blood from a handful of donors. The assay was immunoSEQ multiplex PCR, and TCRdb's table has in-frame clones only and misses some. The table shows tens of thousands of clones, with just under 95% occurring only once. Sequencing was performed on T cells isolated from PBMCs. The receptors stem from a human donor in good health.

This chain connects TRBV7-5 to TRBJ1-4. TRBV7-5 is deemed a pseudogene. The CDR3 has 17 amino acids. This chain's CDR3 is CVRSLVSYRATNEKLFF. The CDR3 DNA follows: TGTGTCAGAAGCTTAGTTTCGTACCGAGCAACTAATGAAAAACTGTTTTTT.

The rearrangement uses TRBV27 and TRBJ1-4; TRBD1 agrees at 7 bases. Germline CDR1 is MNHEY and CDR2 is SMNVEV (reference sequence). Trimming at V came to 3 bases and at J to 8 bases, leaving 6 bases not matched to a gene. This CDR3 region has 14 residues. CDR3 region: CASSLTGRFEKLFF. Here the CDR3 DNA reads TGTGCCAGCAGTTTGACAGGGCGATTCGAAAAACTGTTTTTT.

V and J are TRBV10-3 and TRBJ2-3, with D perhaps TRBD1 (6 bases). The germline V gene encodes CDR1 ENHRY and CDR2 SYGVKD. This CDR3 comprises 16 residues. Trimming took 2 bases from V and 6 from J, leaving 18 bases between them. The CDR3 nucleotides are TGTGCCATCAGTGAGCCCGCAGGGGCCAGAATGGATACGCAGTATTTT. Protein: CAISEPAGARMDTQYF.

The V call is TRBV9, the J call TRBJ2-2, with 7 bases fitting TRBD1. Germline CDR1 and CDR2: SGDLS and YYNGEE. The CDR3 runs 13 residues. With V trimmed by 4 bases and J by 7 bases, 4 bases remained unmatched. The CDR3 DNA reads TGTGCCAGCAGCAGACAGGGTAACGGGGAGCTGTTTTTT. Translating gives CASSRQGNGELFF.

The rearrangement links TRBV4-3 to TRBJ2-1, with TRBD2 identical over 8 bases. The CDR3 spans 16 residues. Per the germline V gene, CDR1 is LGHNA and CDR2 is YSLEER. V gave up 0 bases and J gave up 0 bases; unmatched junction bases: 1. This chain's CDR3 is CASSQDSGTSYNEQFF. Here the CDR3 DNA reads TGCGCCAGCAGCCAAGATAGCGGGACCTCCTACAATGAGCAGTTCTTC.

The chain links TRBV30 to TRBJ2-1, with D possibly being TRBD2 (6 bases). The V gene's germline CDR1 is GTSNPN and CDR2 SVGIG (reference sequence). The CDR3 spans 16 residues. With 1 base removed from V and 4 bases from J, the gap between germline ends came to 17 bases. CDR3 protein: CAWSGGVSAGYNEQFF. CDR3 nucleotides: TGTGCCTGGAGTGGAGGGGTTAGCGCGGGGTACAATGAGCAGTTCTTC.

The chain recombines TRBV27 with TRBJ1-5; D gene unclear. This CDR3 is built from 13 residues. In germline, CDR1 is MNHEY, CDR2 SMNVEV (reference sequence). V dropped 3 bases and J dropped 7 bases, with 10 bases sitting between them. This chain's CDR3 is CASSFRGDQPQHF. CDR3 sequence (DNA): TGTGCCAGCAGTTTTCGAGGAGACCAGCCCCAGCATTTT.

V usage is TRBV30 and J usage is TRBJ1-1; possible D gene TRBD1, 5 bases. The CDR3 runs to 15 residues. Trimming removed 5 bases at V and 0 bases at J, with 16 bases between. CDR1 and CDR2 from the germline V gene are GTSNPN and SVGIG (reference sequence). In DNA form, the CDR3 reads TGTGCCTGGGCTAGACGGACACTTATGAACACTGAAGCTTTCTTT. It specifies CAWARRTLMNTEAFF. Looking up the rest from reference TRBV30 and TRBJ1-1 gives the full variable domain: SQTIHQWPATLVQPVGSPLSLECTVEGTSNPNLYWYRQAAGRGLQLLFYSVGIGQISSEVPQNLSASRPQDRQFILSSKKLLLSDSGFYLCAWARRTLMNTEAFFGQGTRLTVV.

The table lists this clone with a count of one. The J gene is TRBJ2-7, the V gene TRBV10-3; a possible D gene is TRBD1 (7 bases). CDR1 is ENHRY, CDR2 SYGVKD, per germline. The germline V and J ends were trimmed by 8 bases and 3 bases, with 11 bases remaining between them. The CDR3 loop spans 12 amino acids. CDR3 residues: CAIGQEGYEQYF. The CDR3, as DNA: TGTGCCATCGGACAGGAGGGCTACGAGCAGTACTTC.

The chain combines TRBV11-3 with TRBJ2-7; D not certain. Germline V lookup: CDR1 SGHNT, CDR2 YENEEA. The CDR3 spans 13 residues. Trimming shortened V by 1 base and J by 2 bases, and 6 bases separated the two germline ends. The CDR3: CASSLGPPYEQYF. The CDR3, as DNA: TGTGCCAGCAGCTTAGGGCCCCCCTACGAGCAGTACTTC.

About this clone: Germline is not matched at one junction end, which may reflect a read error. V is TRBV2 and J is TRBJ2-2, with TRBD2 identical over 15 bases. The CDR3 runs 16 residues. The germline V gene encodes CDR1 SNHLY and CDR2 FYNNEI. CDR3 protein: CASREGLAGGTGELFF. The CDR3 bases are TGTGCCAGCAGAGAAGGACTAGCGGGAGGGACCGGGGAGCTGTTTTTT.

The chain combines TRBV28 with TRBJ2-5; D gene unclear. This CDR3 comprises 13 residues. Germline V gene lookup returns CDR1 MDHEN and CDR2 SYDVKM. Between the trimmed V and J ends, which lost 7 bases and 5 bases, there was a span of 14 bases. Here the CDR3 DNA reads TGTGCCAGCACCCTAGGTTTCGCCGAGACCCAGTACTTC. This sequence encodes CASTLGFAETQYF. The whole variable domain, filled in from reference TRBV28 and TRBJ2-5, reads DVKVTQSSRYLVKRTGEKVFLECVQDMDHENMFWYRQDPGLGLRLIYFSYDVKMKEKGDIPEGYSVSREKKERFSLILESASTNQTSMYLCASTLGFAETQYFGPGTRLLVL.

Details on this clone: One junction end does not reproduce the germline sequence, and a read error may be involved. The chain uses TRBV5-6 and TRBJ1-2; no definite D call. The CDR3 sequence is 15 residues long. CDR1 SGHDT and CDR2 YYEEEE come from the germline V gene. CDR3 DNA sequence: TGTGCCAGCAGCTACTTAGGTTACGTAACTAATGGCCACACCTTC. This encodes CASSYLGYVTNGHTF.

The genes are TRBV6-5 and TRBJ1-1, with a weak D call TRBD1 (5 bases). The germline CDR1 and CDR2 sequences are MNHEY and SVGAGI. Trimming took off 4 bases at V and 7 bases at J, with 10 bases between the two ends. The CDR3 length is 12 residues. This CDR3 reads CASSSERGEAFF. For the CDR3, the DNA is TGTGCCAGCAGTTCGGAAAGGGGTGAAGCTTTCTTT.

CDR3 sequence reads: CSAGTGDNEQFF. Written as DNA, the CDR3 is TGCAGCGCCGGGACTGGGGACAATGAGCAGTTCTTC. This chain joins TRBV29-1 and TRBJ2-1; D might be TRBD2 (6 bases). Germline V CDR1 and CDR2: SQVTM, ANQGSEA. V lost 7 bases and J 5 bases, leaving 12 bases between the germline ends. CDR3 length: 12 residues.

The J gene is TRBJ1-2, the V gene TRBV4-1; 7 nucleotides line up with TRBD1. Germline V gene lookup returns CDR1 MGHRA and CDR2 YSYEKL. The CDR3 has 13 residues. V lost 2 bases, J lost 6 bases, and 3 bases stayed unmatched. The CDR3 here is CASSQTGVDGYTF. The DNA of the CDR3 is TGCGCCAGCAGCCAAACAGGGGTGGATGGCTACACCTTC.

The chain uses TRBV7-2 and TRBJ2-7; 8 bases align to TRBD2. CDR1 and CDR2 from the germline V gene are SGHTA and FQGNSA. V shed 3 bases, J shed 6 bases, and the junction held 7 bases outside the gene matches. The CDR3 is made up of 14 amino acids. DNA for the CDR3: TGTGCCAGCAGCTTCGACGGGAGGGCCGGCGAGCAGTACTTC. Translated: CASSFDGRAGEQYF.

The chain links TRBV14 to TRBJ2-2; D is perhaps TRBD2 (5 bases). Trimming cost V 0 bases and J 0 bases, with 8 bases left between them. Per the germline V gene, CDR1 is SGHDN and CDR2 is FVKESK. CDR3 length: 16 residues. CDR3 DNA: TGTGCCAGCAGCCAAGAGCACGGGGCGAACACCGGGGAGCTGTTTTTT. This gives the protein CASSQEHGANTGELFF.

The CDR3 spells CSVLGTGGTDTQYF. The CDR3 DNA sequence: TGCAGCGTCCTGGGGACAGGGGGTACAGATACGCAGTATTTT. The chain links TRBV29-1 to TRBJ2-3; 11 bases map to TRBD1. V gave up 6 bases and J gave up 3 bases; unmatched junction bases: 5. Per germline, CDR1 SQVTM and CDR2 ANQGSEA. The CDR3 consists of 14 residues.

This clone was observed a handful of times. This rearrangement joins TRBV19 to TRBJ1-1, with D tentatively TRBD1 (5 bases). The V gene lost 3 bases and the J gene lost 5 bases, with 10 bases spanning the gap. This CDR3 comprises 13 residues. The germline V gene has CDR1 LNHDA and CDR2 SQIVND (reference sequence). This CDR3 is CASSMFGGTEAFF. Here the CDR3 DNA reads TGTGCCAGTAGTATGTTCGGGGGAACTGAAGCTTTCTTT.

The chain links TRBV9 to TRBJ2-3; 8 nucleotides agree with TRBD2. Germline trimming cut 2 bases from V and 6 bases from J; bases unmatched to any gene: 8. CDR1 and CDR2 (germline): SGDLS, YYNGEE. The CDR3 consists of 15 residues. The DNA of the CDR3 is TGTGCCAGCAGCGTCAGCGGGAGTTACACGGATACGCAGTATTTT. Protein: CASSVSGSYTDTQYF. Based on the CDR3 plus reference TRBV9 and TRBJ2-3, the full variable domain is DSGVTQTPKHLITATGQRVTLRCSPRSGDLSVYWYQQSLDQGLQFLIQYYNGEERAKGNILERFSAQQFPDLHSELNLSSLELGDSALYFCASSVSGSYTDTQYFGPGTRLTVL.

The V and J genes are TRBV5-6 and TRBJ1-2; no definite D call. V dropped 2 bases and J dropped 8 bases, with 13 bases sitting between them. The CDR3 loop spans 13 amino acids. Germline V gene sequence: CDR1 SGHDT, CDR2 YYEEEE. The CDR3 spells CASSLSSGIGYTF. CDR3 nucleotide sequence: TGTGCCAGCAGCTTATCATCCGGTATCGGCTACACCTTC. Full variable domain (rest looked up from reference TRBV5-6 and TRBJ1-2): DAGVTQSPTHLIKTRGQQVTLRCSPKSGHDTVSWYQQALGQGPQFIFQYYEEEERQRGNFPDRFSGHQFPNYSSELNVNALLLGDSALYLCASSLSSGIGYTFGSGTRLTVV.

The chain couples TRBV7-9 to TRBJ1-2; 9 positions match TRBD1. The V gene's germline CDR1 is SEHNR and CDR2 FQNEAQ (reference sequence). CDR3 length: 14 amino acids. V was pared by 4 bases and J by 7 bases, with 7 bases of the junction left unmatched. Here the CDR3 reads CASSSGTGTAGYTF. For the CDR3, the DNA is TGTGCCAGCAGCTCCGGGACAGGGACGGCTGGCTACACCTTC.

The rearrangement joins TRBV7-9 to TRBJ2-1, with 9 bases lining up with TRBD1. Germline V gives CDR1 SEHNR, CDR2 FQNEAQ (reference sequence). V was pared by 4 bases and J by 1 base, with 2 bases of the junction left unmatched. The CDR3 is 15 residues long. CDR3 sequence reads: CASSSGQGSYNEQFF. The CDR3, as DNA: TGTGCCAGCAGCTCTGGACAGGGGTCCTACAATGAGCAGTTCTTC.

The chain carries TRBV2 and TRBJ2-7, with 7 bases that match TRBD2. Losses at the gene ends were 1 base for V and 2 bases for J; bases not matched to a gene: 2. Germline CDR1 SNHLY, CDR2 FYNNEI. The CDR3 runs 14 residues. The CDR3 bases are TGTGCCAGCAGTGAAGGGCTAGCGGCCTACGAGCAGTACTTC. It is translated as CASSEGLAAYEQYF.

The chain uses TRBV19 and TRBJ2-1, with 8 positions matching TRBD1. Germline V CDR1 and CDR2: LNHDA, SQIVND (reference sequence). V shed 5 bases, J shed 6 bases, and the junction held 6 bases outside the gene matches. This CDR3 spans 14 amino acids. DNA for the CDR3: TGTGCCAGTAGTGTACAGGGGGTGGTCAATGAGCAGTTCTTC. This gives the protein CASSVQGVVNEQFF. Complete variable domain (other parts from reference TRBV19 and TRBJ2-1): DGGITQSPKYLFRKEGQNVTLSCEQNLNHDAMYWYRQDPGQGLRLIYYSQIVNDFQKGDIAEGYSVSREKKESFPLTVTSAQKNPTAFYLCASSVQGVVNEQFFGPGTRLTVL.

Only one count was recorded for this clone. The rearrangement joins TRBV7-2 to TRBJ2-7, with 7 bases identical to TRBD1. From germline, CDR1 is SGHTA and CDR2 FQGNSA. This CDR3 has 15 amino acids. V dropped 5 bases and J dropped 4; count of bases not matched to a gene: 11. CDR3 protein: CASSQVGDSTYEQYF. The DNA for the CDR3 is TGTGCCAGCAGCCAAGTTGGGGACAGTACATACGAGCAGTACTTC. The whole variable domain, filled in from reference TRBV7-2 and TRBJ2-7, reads GAGVSQSPSNKVTEKGKDVELRCDPISGHTALYWYRQSLGQGLEFLIYFQGNSAPDKSGLPSDRFSAERTGGSVSTLTIQRTQQEDSAVYLCASSQVGDSTYEQYFGPGTRLTVT.